These 30 T cell receptor beta chains share one sample of origin, sequenced in a study of post-analysis software for immune sequencing data. Study-wide points: There were about five TRBV segments more frequent in patients than controls, and TRBV5-6, TRBV5-1 and TRBV20-1 were among them.

No antigen has been assigned to these receptors. The authors incorporated unique molecular identifiers into the TCR beta cDNA libraries. TCRdb re-called the PCR reads with MiXCR, one entry per CDR3 protein. This table holds under 650,000 distinct CDR3 sequences, 40% to 50% found once. The specimen sequenced was blood. These receptors were taken from a girl aged 5 to 17 with multiple sclerosis.

V is TRBV5-5 and J is TRBJ1-2; 12 bases fit TRBD1. The CDR3 is 15 residues long. Germline assignment: CDR1 SGHKS and CDR2 YYEKEE (reference sequence). V lost 4 bases, J lost 4 bases, and 5 bases stayed unmatched. The DNA of the CDR3 is TGTGCCAGCAGCAGGGGGACAGGGGGCCCCTATGGCTACACCTTC. It yields the protein CASSRGTGGPYGYTF.

This clonotype has a handful of counts. The chain recombines TRBV5-1 with TRBJ2-1; TRBD2 aligns across 10 bases. V trimming: 3 bases; J trimming: 0 bases; junction bases outside the gene matches: 9. Germline loops: CDR1 SGHRS, CDR2 YFSETQ. The CDR3 spans 18 residues. The CDR3 nucleotides are TGCGCCAGCAGCTCCCCTACTAGCGGGACTCCCTCCTACAATGAGCAGTTCTTC. Amino acid sequence: CASSSPTSGTPSYNEQFF.

This clonotype was seen a few times. The V gene is TRBV12-3 or TRBV12-4, the J gene TRBJ1-5; 7 bases align to TRBD1. Unmatched junction bases numbered 2, after V lost 6 bases and J lost 0 bases. This CDR3 is 14 amino acids long. DNA of the CDR3: TGTGCCAGCAGCACAGGGGATAGCAATCAGCCCCAGCATTTT. This codes for CASSTGDSNQPQHF.

This clonotype appeared a few times. A much more abundant neighbour one base away suggests this may be a read error. This chain's CDR3 is CASRPSGSSYNEQYF. In nucleotides, the CDR3 is TGTGCCAGCAGACCAAGCGGGAGCTCTTACAATGAGCAGTACTTC. This chain connects TRBV12-3 or TRBV12-4 to TRBJ2-1; 8 nucleotides align to TRBD2. The J call is doubtful: the DNA matches TRBJ2-7 better. The CDR3 runs to 15 residues.

The genes are TRBV4-1 and TRBJ2-3, with a possible D match to TRBD2 (5 bases). CDR3 length: 15 amino acids. The germline V gene has CDR1 MGHRA and CDR2 YSYEKL. Trimming took 0 bases from V and 5 from J, leaving 12 bases between them. CDR3 sequence: CASSQDTGMVDTQYF. The CDR3 DNA reads as TGCGCCAGCAGCCAAGATACCGGGATGGTAGATACGCAGTATTTT.

This clonotype was observed once. The V and J genes are TRBV5-1 and TRBJ2-5, with 7 bases identical to TRBD2. V trimming: 0 bases; J trimming: 4 bases; junction bases outside the gene matches: 6. The CDR3 has 15 amino acids. Germline CDR1 is SGHRS and CDR2 is YFSETQ. CDR3: CASSLAGGNGETQYF. The CDR3 DNA reads as TGCGCCAGCAGCTTGGCGGGGGGAAATGGAGAGACCCAGTACTTC.

This clonotype has only a few counts. The gene calls are TRBV29-1 and TRBJ1-5; the D gene is possibly TRBD1 (6 bases). V lost 4 bases and J 5 bases, leaving 15 bases between the germline ends. CDR1 is SQVTM and CDR2 is ANQGSEA in the germline V gene. The CDR3 sequence is 14 residues long. This CDR3 is CSVATGTVDQPQHF. For the CDR3, the DNA is TGCAGCGTTGCCACAGGGACGGTTGATCAGCCCCAGCATTTT.

The chain uses TRBV20-1 and TRBJ2-7; 9 positions match TRBD2. The CDR3 spans 17 residues. The junction had 11 bases not matched to a gene; V was cut back by 2 bases and J by 0 bases. Germline V gene sequence: CDR1 DFQATT, CDR2 SNEGSKA (reference sequence). The chain's CDR3 is CSARLRRGGLASYEQYF. The CDR3 region has the DNA TGCAGTGCTAGACTTCGGCGGGGGGGCCTAGCCTCCTACGAGCAGTACTTC.

The gene calls are TRBV20-1 and TRBJ2-4; either TRBD1 or TRBD2 may supply D (7 bases each). The J call may be in error: the DNA end matches TRBJ2-7 better. Germline CDR1 is DFQATT and CDR2 is SNEGSKA (reference sequence). This CDR3 spans 11 amino acids. The DNA of the CDR3 is TGCAGTGCGGGAGGGGGCGACGAGCAGTACTTC. It codes for CSAGGGDEQYF.

The V call is TRBV5-1, the J call TRBJ1-1; no definite D call. V was trimmed by 4 bases and J by 0 bases, leaving 16 bases between them. CDR1 and CDR2 from the germline V gene are SGHRS and YFSETQ. The CDR3 loop spans 16 amino acids. The CDR3 nucleotides are TGCGCCAGCAGCCCCCCCCGTGGGAGAATGAACACTGAAGCTTTCTTT. This encodes CASSPPRGRMNTEAFF.

This clonotype has a handful of counts. The rearrangement links TRBV7-8 to TRBJ2-5, with D perhaps assigned TRBD1 or TRBD2 (5 bases each). The CDR3 sequence is 13 residues long. CDR1 is SGHVS, CDR2 FQNEAQ, per germline. The V and J ends lost 1 base and 13 bases respectively, with 16 bases between them. CDR3 in DNA: TGTGCCAGCAGCTTAGGCAGGGAGTACGAGCGGTACTTC. It codes for CASSLGREYERYF. The whole variable domain, filled in from reference TRBV7-8 and TRBJ2-5, reads GAGVSQSPRYKVAKRGQDVALRCDPISGHVSLFWYQQALGQGPEFLTYFQNEAQLDKSGLPSDRFFAERPEGSVSTLKIQRTQQEDSAVYLCASSLGREYERYFGPGTRLLVL.

About this clonotype: A single base separates this from a much larger clone, so it may be a read error. V and J are TRBV7-2 and TRBJ2-3; the D is unclear. V was clipped by 1 base and J by 1 base, with 12 bases between them. The germline V gene encodes CDR1 SGHTA and CDR2 FQGNSA. The CDR3 is 16 residues long. For the CDR3, the DNA is TGTGCCAGCAGCTTAGACCTAACGGCACGCACAGATACGCAGTATTTT. Its protein is CASSLDLTARTDTQYF.

J is TRBJ2-3 and V is TRBV7-2; D unresolved. Germline lookup yields CDR1 SGHTA and CDR2 FQGNSA. This CDR3 has 12 residues. V lost 8 bases, J lost 2 bases, and 8 bases lay in between. In nucleotides, the CDR3 is TGTGCCAGCGGGATGAACACAGATACGCAGTATTTT. Its protein product is CASGMNTDTQYF.

The CDR3 DNA is TGTGCCAGCAGTGCGGGGGGGTCACCAGAGACCCAGTACTTC. Encoded protein: CASSAGGSPETQYF. This rearrangement joins TRBV6-4 to TRBJ2-5, with 8 bases that match TRBD2. The CDR3 spans 14 residues. V was pared by 4 bases and J by 4 bases, with 5 bases of the junction left unmatched. Germline assignment: CDR1 MRHNA and CDR2 SNTAGT.

The chain links TRBV2 to TRBJ2-3; D is possibly TRBD1 or TRBD2 (5 bases each). V was cut by 6 bases and J by 8 bases, with 12 bases left in between. This CDR3 contains 12 residues. The germline CDR1 and CDR2 sequences are SNHLY and FYNNEI. The CDR3 sequence is CASRPGPGTQYF. The DNA of the CDR3 is TGTGCCAGCAGACCGGGACCTGGTACGCAGTATTTT. The full variable domain, with the rest looked up from reference TRBV2 and TRBJ2-3, is EPEVTQTPSHQVTQMGQEVILRCVPISNHLYFYWYRQILGQKVEFLVSFYNNEISEKSEIFDDQFSVERPDGSNFTLKIRSTKLEDSAMYFCASRPGPGTQYFGPGTRLTVL.

This clonotype has a count of ten or more. The rearrangement uses TRBV12-3 or TRBV12-4 and TRBJ2-1; D is unresolved. Trimming shortened V by 7 bases and J by 3 bases, and 7 bases separated the two germline ends. The length of the CDR3 is 12 residues. The CDR3 sequence is CASTLGYNEQFF. The CDR3 bases are TGTGCCAGCACCCTTGGCTACAATGAGCAGTTCTTC.

The chain joins TRBV5-5 to TRBJ2-7; the match to TRBD2 covers 10 bases. The CDR3 extends over 15 amino acids. V shed 1 base and J 7 bases; nucleotides not matched to a gene: 8. Germline CDR1 and CDR2: SGHKS and YYEKEE (reference sequence). The CDR3 reads CASSLWASGSQEQYF. CDR3 coding DNA: TGTGCCAGCAGCTTGTGGGCTAGCGGGAGTCAAGAGCAGTACTTC.

V usage is TRBV21-1 and J usage is TRBJ2-1; the table's D call TRBD1 went unverified against the DNA. TRBV21-1 is a listed pseudogene. The CDR3 extends over 15 amino acids. CDR3 DNA: TGTGCCAGCAGCAAGACGGGACGGACTTACAATGAGCAGTTCTTC. Translation: CASSKTGRTYNEQFF.

This rearrangement joins TRBV20-1 to TRBJ2-3; 10 bases match TRBD1. Germline CDR1 is DFQATT and CDR2 is SNEGSKA (reference sequence). The CDR3 covers 16 residues. The ends lost 6 bases at V and 6 bases at J; junction bases unmatched: 15. CDR3 coding DNA: TGCAGTGCGGGACAGGGGTTGGCCCTCACGGGGGATACGCAGTATTTT. Its translation: CSAGQGLALTGDTQYF.

CDR3 in amino acids: CASRPPGGRSYGYTF. The CDR3 bases are TGTGCCAGCAGGCCCCCCGGGGGGCGAAGCTATGGCTACACCTTC. The chain employs TRBV2 and TRBJ1-2; weak D call: TRBD1 (6 bases). V gave up 6 bases and J gave up 4 bases, with 18 bases separating them. Germline V CDR1 and CDR2: SNHLY, FYNNEI. CDR3 length: 15 residues.

Remarks on this clonotype: The CDR3 ends on some other residue instead of the conserved phenylalanine or tryptophan, so this is likely a read error. This chain connects TRBV28 to TRBJ2-1; possibly TRBD2 for D (6 bases). Per the germline V gene, CDR1 is MDHEN and CDR2 is SYDVKM. V was trimmed by 5 bases and J by 9 bases, leaving 14 bases between them. This CDR3 region has 13 residues. This chain's CDR3 is CASSDPGSGEQFV. The CDR3 DNA reads TGTGCCAGCAGTGACCCGGGTAGCGGTGAGCAGTTCGTC.

The sample holds a few counts of this clonotype. The chain carries TRBV20-1 and TRBJ1-6, with 9 positions matching TRBD1. This CDR3 comprises 15 residues. The germline gives CDR1 DFQATT, CDR2 SNEGSKA (reference sequence). After removal of 0 bases from V and 6 bases from J, the junction contained 3 bases not matched to a gene. The CDR3 reads CSARDPTGGNSPLHF. The CDR3 region has the DNA TGCAGTGCTAGAGATCCGACAGGGGGTAATTCACCCCTCCACTTT.

The chain couples TRBV4-1 to TRBJ2-7; 9 bases are shared with TRBD2. The J segment lost 3 bases and the V segment lost 3 bases, leaving 6 bases of the junction unmatched. Looked up from germline, CDR1 is MGHRA and CDR2 is YSYEKL. The CDR3 is 15 amino acids. This CDR3 is CASSQTSGIYYEQYF. CDR3 nucleotide sequence: TGCGCCAGCAGCCAGACTAGCGGAATTTACTACGAGCAGTACTTC.

In this sample, this clonotype turned up a few times. The DNA of the CDR3 is TGTGCCAGCACCCTAGATAGGACTTTATACAATGAGCAGTTCTTC. Translated: CASTLDRTLYNEQFF. V is TRBV7-2 and J is TRBJ2-1; the D gene is possibly TRBD2 (5 bases). The CDR3 sequence is 15 residues long. Trimming took off 7 bases at V and 4 bases at J, with 17 bases between the two ends. Germline values: CDR1 SGHTA, CDR2 FQGNSA.

V usage is TRBV7-8 and J usage is TRBJ2-1; D call uncertain. Deletions cut 4 bases from V and 0 bases from J, with 7 bases between. Germline CDR1 and CDR2: SGHVS and FQNEAQ. The CDR3 is 14 residues long. The CDR3 reads CASSSRSSYNEQFF. The CDR3 DNA is TGTGCCAGCAGCTCTAGGAGCTCCTACAATGAGCAGTTCTTC.

With respect to this clonotype: Likely a read error: the CDR3 ends without its conserved phenylalanine or tryptophan. The chain recombines TRBV15 with TRBJ2-7; TRBD2 might be the D (6 bases). The assigned J gene may be wrong: the sequence end matches TRBJ2-5 better. Germline V gives CDR1 LNHNV, CDR2 YYDKDF (reference sequence). The CDR3 has 16 residues. In nucleotides, the CDR3 is TGTGCCACCAGCAGAGATCCCCTGCCGGGACTAGAGACCCAGTACTGC. Protein sequence: CATSRDPLPGLETQYC.

This clonotype has more than one count but fewer than ten. The J gene is TRBJ2-1, the V gene TRBV6-6; D remains ambiguous. V was trimmed by 0 bases and J by 10 bases, leaving 10 bases between them. This CDR3 spans 13 amino acids. Germline values: CDR1 MNHNY, CDR2 SVGAGI (reference sequence). CDR3 sequence (DNA): TGTGCCAGCAGTTACTCGAGGTTAAGGGAGCAGTTCTTC. It specifies CASSYSRLREQFF.

This sequence joins TRBV29-1 and TRBJ2-7; TRBD1 agrees at 8 bases. The length of the CDR3 is 13 residues. Trimming took 6 bases from V and 0 from J; bases not matched to a gene: 4. Germline-derived CDR1 and CDR2 are SQVTM and ANQGSEA. CDR3 in DNA: TGCAGCGTAGAGGACAGGGTCTCCTACGAGCAGTACTTC. This gives the protein CSVEDRVSYEQYF.

The CDR3 DNA reads as TGCGCCAGCAGCTTGGGACAGTCGGTTTACACTGAAGCTTTCTTT. Protein: CASSLGQSVYTEAFF. The chain is built from TRBV5-1 and TRBJ1-1, with D perhaps matching TRBD1 (5 bases). The CDR3 runs to 15 residues. CDR1 is SGHRS and CDR2 is YFSETQ in the germline V gene. Trimming removed 0 bases at V and 3 bases at J, with 12 bases between.

The chain links TRBV5-1 to TRBJ2-1; maybe TRBD1 (5 bases). This CDR3 spans 14 amino acids. The V end was cut by 4 bases, the J end by 4 bases, with 12 bases between. Germline lookup yields CDR1 SGHRS and CDR2 YFSETQ. DNA of the CDR3: TGCGCCAGCAGCGCAAGCGACAGATACAATGAGCAGTTCTTC. The encoded protein is CASSASDRYNEQFF.